This T cell receptor (beta chain) was obtained from a study of T-cell memory formation after mild COVID-19. In the study overall: Largely donor-specific TCR clusters were found. Study-wide findings and caveats: Among clones peaking at day 37 in the second wave, SARS-CoV-2 specificity remained unconfirmed.

MiXCR, run by TCRdb on the 5' RACE reads, gives a single entry per CDR3 protein. This sample has roughly 300,000 distinct CDR3 sequences; 7% to 10% occur once, and the top ten carry around a fifth. This clonotype was counted ten times or more. What it binds is unknown. The CDR3 extends over 11 amino acids. Looked up from germline, CDR1 is SQVTM and CDR2 is ANQGSEA. The V end lost 4 bases, the J end lost 1 base, and 4 bases lay between the germline ends. The sample consisted of PBMCs or a T cell subset sorted from them (not recorded which). This receptor was obtained from a man aged 18 to 29 who had mild COVID-19 (a few samples of this study predate the infection). Cell type and time point are not known. The chain has TRBV29-1 and TRBJ1-1, with D uncertain. The chain's CDR3 is CSVARNTEAFF. The CDR3 DNA follows: TGCAGCGTTGCAAGGAACACTGAAGCTTTCTTT. The whole variable domain, filled in from reference TRBV29-1 and TRBJ1-1, reads SAVISQKPSRDICQRGTSLTIQCQVDSQVTMMFWYRQQPGQSLTLIATANQGSEATYESGFVIDKFPISRPNLTFSTLTVSNMSPEDSSIYLCSVARNTEAFFGQGTRLTVV.